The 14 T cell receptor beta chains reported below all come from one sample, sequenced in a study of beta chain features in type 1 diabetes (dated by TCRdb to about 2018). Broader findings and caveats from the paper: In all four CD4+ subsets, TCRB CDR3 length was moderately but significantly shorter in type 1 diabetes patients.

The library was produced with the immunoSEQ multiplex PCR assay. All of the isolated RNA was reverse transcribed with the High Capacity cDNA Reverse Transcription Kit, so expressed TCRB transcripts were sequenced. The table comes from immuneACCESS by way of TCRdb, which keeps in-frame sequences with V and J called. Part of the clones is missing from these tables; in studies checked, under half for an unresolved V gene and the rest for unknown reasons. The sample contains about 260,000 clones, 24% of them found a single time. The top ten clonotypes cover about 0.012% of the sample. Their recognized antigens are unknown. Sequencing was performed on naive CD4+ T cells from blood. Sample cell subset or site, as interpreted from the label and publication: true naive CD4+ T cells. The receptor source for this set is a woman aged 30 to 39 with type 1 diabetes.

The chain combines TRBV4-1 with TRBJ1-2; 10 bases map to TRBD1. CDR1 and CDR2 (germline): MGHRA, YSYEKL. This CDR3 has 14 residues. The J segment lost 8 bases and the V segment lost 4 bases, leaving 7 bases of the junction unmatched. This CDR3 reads CASSLRTGGIGYTF. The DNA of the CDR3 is TGCGCCAGCAGCCTAAGGACAGGGGGGATCGGCTACACCTTC.

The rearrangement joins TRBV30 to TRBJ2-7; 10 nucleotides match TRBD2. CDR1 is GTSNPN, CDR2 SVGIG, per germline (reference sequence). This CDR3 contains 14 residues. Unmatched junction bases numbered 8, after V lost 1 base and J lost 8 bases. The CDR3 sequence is CAWSGLAGDTKQYF. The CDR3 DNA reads TGTGCCTGGAGTGGGCTAGCGGGAGATACGAAGCAGTACTTC. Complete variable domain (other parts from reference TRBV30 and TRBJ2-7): SQTIHQWPATLVQPVGSPLSLECTVEGTSNPNLYWYRQAAGRGLQLLFYSVGIGQISSEVPQNLSASRPQDRQFILSSKKLLLSDSGFYLCAWSGLAGDTKQYFGPGTRLTVT.

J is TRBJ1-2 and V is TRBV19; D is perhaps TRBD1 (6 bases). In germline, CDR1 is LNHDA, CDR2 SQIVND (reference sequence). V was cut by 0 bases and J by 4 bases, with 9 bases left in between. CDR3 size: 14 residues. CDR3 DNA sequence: TGTGCCAGTAGTATAGACCCGGACAGCTATGGCTACACCTTC. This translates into CASSIDPDSYGYTF.

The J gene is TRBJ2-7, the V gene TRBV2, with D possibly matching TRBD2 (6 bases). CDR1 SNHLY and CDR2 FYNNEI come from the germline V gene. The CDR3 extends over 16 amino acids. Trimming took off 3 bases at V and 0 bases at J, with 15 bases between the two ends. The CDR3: CASSERDLSRSYEQYF. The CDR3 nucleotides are TGTGCCAGCAGTGAGAGGGACTTATCCCGCTCCTACGAGCAGTACTTC.

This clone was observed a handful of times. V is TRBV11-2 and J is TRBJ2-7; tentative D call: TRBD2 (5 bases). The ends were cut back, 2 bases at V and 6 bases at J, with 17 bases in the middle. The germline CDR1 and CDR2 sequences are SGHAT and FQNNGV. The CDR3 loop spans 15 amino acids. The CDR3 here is CASSLWSRQGGEQYF. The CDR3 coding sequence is TGTGCCAGCAGCTTATGGTCCCGACAAGGAGGCGAGCAGTACTTC.

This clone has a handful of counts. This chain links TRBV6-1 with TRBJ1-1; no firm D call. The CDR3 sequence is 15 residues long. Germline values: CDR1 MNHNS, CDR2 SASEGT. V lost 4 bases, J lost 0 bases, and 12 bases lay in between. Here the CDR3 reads CASSVTSFMNTEAFF. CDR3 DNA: TGTGCCAGCAGTGTAACATCGTTCATGAACACTGAAGCTTTCTTT.

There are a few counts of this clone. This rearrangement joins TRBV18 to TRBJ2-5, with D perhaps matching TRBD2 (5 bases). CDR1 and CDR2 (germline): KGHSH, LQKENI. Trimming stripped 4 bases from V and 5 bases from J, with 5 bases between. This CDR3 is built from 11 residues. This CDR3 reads CASSQRETQYF. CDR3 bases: TGTGCCAGCTCACAGCGGGAGACCCAGTACTTC.

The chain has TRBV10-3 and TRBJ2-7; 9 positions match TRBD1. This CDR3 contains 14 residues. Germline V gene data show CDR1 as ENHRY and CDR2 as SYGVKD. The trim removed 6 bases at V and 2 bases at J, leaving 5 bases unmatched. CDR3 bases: TGTGCCATCAGCTCCGGGACAGGGACCTACGAGCAGTACTTC. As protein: CAISSGTGTYEQYF.

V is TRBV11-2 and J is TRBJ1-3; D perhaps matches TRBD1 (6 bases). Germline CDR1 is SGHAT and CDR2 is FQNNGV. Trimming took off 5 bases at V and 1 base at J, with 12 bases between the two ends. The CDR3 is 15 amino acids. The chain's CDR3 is CASSPGTRSGNTIYF. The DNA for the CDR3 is TGTGCCAGCAGCCCCGGGACAAGGTCTGGAAACACCATATATTTT.

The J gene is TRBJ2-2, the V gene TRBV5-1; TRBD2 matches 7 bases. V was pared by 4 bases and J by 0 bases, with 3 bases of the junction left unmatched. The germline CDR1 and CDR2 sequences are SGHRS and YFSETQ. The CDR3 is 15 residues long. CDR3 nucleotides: TGCGCCAGCAGCATTAGCGGGTCGAACACCGGGGAGCTGTTTTTT. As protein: CASSISGSNTGELFF.

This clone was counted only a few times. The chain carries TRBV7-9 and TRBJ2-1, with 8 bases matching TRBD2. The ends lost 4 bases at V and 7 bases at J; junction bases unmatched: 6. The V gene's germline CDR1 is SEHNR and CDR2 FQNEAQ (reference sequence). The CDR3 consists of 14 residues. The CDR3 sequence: CASSYLGLVNEQFF. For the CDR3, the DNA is TGTGCCAGCAGCTACCTGGGACTAGTAAATGAGCAGTTCTTC.

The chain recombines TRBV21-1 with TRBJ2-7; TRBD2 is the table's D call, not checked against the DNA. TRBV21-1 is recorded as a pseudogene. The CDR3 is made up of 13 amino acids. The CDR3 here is CVEGVAGAYEQYF. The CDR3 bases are TGTGTCGAAGGGGTAGCGGGAGCCTACGAGCAGTACTTC.

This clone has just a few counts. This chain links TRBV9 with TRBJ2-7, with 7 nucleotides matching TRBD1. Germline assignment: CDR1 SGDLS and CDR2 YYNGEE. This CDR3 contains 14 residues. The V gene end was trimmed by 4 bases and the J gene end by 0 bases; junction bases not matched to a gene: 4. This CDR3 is CASSPRDSSYEQYF. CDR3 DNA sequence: TGTGCCAGCAGCCCCAGGGACAGCTCCTACGAGCAGTACTTC.

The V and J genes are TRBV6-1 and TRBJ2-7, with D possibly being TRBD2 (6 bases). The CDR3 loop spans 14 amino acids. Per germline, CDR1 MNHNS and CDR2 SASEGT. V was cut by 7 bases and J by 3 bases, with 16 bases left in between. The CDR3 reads CASITGTAHYEQYF. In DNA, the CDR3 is TGTGCCAGCATAACCGGGACTGCTCACTACGAGCAGTACTTC.